In this sample, the clone carrying this T cell receptor (beta chain) turned up a few times. Germline assignment: CDR1 MNHEY and CDR2 SVGEGT. V lost 6 bases and J lost 1, with 12 bases in between. This CDR3 is 14 amino acids long. These data are taken from a study of T cell responses to AZD1222 COVID-19 vaccine. Some clones are missing from TCRdb's copy, which holds only in-frame ones; the method was immunoSEQ multiplex PCR. The sample holds 140,000 or so clones, over 75% seen once. The sample in question was peripheral blood, obtained 28 days after the second dose of the MenACWY control vaccine. The origin of this receptor is an adult who received the MenACWY meningococcal vaccine as a control. This chain links TRBV6-2 or TRBV6-3 with TRBJ1-1; possibly TRBD1 for D (5 bases). This CDR3 is CASSQTGENTEAFF. DNA of the CDR3: TGTGCCAGCAGCCAAACAGGAGAGAACACTGAAGCTTTCTTT.